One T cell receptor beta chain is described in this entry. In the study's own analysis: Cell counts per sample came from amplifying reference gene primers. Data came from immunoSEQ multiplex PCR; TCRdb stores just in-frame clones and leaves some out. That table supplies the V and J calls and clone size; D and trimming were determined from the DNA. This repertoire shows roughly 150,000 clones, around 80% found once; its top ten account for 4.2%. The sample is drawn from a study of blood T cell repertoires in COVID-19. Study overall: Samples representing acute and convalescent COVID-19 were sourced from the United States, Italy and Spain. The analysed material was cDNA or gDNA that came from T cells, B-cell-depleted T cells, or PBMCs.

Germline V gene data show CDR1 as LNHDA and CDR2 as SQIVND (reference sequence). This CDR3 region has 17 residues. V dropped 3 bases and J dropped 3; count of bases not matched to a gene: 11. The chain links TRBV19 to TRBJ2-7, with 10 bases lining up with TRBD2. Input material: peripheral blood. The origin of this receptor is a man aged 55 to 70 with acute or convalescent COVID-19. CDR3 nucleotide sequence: TGTGCCAGTAGTATTGGCCTCAGAGCGGGAGGGGTCTACGAGCAGTACTTC. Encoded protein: CASSIGLRAGGVYEQYF.